The 31 T cell receptor beta chains below all came from one sample that was sequenced in a study of CD8 T cells in ankylosing spondylitis. Using its own MiXCR run on the 5' RACE reads, TCRdb lists one record per CDR3 protein. The sample holds 7,000 to 8,000 distinct CDR3 sequences, around 2.8% seen once. The sequencing input was blood, either unsorted or a sorted T cell fraction (not recorded which). Receptor source: a female donor with ankylosing spondylitis or in good health (not recorded which).

There are many counts of this clonotype. This rearrangement joins TRBV9 to TRBJ2-7; TRBD2 agrees at 11 bases. With 4 bases clipped from V and 7 bases from J, the junction kept 10 bases outside the gene matches. Germline CDR1 reads SGDLS; CDR2 reads YYNGEE. CDR3 size: 15 residues. CDR3 loop: CASSLGTSGLGEQYF. CDR3 nucleotides: TGTGCCAGCAGCCTTGGGACTAGCGGACTCGGTGAGCAGTACTTC. The complete variable domain, with remaining parts taken from reference TRBV9 and TRBJ2-7, reads DSGVTQTPKHLITATGQRVTLRCSPRSGDLSVYWYQQSLDQGLQFLIQYYNGEERAKGNILERFSAQQFPDLHSELNLSSLELGDSALYFCASSLGTSGLGEQYFGPGTRLTVT.

In this sample, this clonotype turned up many times. The chain uses TRBV9 and TRBJ2-1, with a possible D match to TRBD2 (6 bases). Trimming shortened V by 0 bases and J by 13 bases, and 14 bases separated the two germline ends. The CDR3 is 13 amino acids. From germline, CDR1 is SGDLS and CDR2 YYNGEE. CDR3 residues: CASSVGSGGTQFF. The DNA of the CDR3 is TGTGCCAGCAGCGTAGGTAGCGGAGGAACCCAGTTCTTC.

This clonotype is judged medium-sized (0.01 to 0.1%). V gene TRBV9 combines with J gene TRBJ2-1; D call uncertain. Germline V gene lookup returns CDR1 SGDLS and CDR2 YYNGEE. V was clipped by 2 bases and J by 0 bases, with 9 bases between them. There are 15 residues in the CDR3. DNA of the CDR3: TGTGCCAGCAGCGTTGAGCCGAGCTCCTACAATGAGCAGTTCTTC. Its translation: CASSVEPSSYNEQFF.

This clonotype was seen repeatedly, ten times or more. The chain is built from TRBV9 and TRBJ2-2, with TRBD2 as a possible D gene (5 bases). Trimming removed 1 base from V and 3 bases from J, with 7 bases in between. The CDR3 is 14 amino acids. In germline, CDR1 is SGDLS, CDR2 YYNGEE. CDR3 nucleotides: TGTGCCAGCAGCGTATCGGGGTACACCGGGGAGCTGTTTTTT. Translated, it gives CASSVSGYTGELFF.

V usage is TRBV9 and J usage is TRBJ2-1; D gene ambiguous. The germline V and J ends were trimmed by 5 bases and 4 bases, with 19 bases remaining between them. Germline V gene lookup returns CDR1 SGDLS and CDR2 YYNGEE. The CDR3 contains 16 residues. CDR3 loop: CASSPNAVLAYNEQFF. CDR3 DNA: TGTGCCAGCAGTCCCAACGCGGTACTCGCTTACAATGAGCAGTTCTTC.

The table lists this clonotype with many counts. DNA of the CDR3: TGTGCCAGCAGCGCCTCAGGGGCTCGGGAGACCCAGTACTTC. Translating it yields CASSASGARETQYF. The rearrangement links TRBV9 to TRBJ2-5, with D possibly being TRBD1 (6 bases). This CDR3 comprises 14 residues. From germline, CDR1 is SGDLS and CDR2 YYNGEE. Trimming cost V 3 bases and J 5 bases, with 14 bases left between them.

This clonotype has at least ten counts. The chain recombines TRBV9 with TRBJ2-7; 9 positions match TRBD2. V lost 0 bases, J lost 6 bases, and 4 bases stayed unmatched. This CDR3 contains 14 residues. The germline CDR1 and CDR2 sequences are SGDLS and YYNGEE. The CDR3 loop reads CASSVVAGALEQYF. In DNA form, the CDR3 reads TGTGCCAGCAGCGTAGTAGCGGGAGCTCTCGAGCAGTACTTC.

This clonotype was observed many times. The rearrangement joins TRBV9 to TRBJ2-1, with D uncertain. In germline, CDR1 is SGDLS, CDR2 YYNGEE. The V end lost 2 bases, the J end lost 1 base, and 16 bases lay between the germline ends. The CDR3 length is 17 residues. The CDR3 DNA is TGTGCCAGCAGCGTCTCCTGGGGTTTGGGTTCCTACAATGAGCAGTTCTTC. It yields the protein CASSVSWGLGSYNEQFF.

This clonotype came up many times. The chain joins TRBV23-1 to TRBJ2-3; 11 nucleotides agree with TRBD2. TRBV23-1 is recorded as an ORF, its role being uncertain. The CDR3 is 16 residues long. Unmatched junction bases numbered 3, after V lost 4 bases and J lost 0 bases. The CDR3 reads CASSPRTSGSTDTQYF. The DNA for the CDR3 is TGCGCCAGCAGTCCACGGACTAGCGGGAGCACAGATACGCAGTATTTT.

In its sample, this clonotype was seen many times. CDR3: CASSVGGWGETQYF. As DNA, the CDR3 is TGTGCCAGCAGCGTCGGCGGGTGGGGTGAGACCCAGTACTTC. The V call is TRBV9, the J call TRBJ2-5; the D gene is possibly TRBD2 (5 bases). Germline lookup yields CDR1 SGDLS and CDR2 YYNGEE. The CDR3 has 14 residues. The V and J ends lost 2 bases and 5 bases respectively, with 13 bases between them.

This clonotype was recorded many times. This chain links TRBV9 with TRBJ2-3, with a possible D match to TRBD2 (5 bases). This CDR3 contains 13 residues. CDR1 is SGDLS, CDR2 YYNGEE, per germline. Trimming removed 0 bases from V and 4 bases from J, with 6 bases in between. CDR3 sequence reads: CASSVGGADTQYF. CDR3 nucleotides: TGTGCCAGCAGCGTAGGGGGAGCAGATACGCAGTATTTT.

This clonotype was counted many times. The CDR3 protein is CASSVFVSPSLQETQYF. The CDR3 DNA reads TGTGCCAGCAGCGTCTTCGTGTCACCCAGCCTCCAAGAGACCCAGTACTTC. This chain uses TRBV9 with TRBJ2-5; D gene unclear. V lost 2 bases to trimming and J lost 1 base, with 18 bases between them. Germline V lookup: CDR1 SGDLS, CDR2 YYNGEE. The CDR3 has 17 amino acids.

This clonotype has a count of ten or more. The chain employs TRBV9 and TRBJ2-1, with TRBD2 matching over 8 bases. Germline V CDR1 and CDR2: SGDLS, YYNGEE. The CDR3 spans 19 residues. The V gene end was trimmed by 0 bases and the J gene end by 8 bases; junction bases not matched to a gene: 19. CDR3 sequence: CASSVVVSGDPHGEHEQFF. The DNA for the CDR3 is TGTGCCAGCAGCGTAGTAGTTAGCGGGGACCCTCATGGGGAACATGAGCAGTTCTTC.

Sample share makes this clonotype medium-sized. CDR3 DNA sequence: TGTGCCAGCAGCGTAGGGGGACAGGGCATATACAATGAGCAGTTCTTC. Protein: CASSVGGQGIYNEQFF. The gene calls are TRBV9 and TRBJ2-1; 9 nucleotides match TRBD1. V was pared by 0 bases and J by 4 bases, with 5 bases of the junction left unmatched. The germline V gene has CDR1 SGDLS and CDR2 YYNGEE. This CDR3 region has 16 residues. The whole variable domain, filled in from reference TRBV9 and TRBJ2-1, reads DSGVTQTPKHLITATGQRVTLRCSPRSGDLSVYWYQQSLDQGLQFLIQYYNGEERAKGNILERFSAQQFPDLHSELNLSSLELGDSALYFCASSVGGQGIYNEQFFGPGTRLTVL.

This clonotype was seen many times. CDR3 sequence (DNA): TGTGCCAGCAGCGTAGGGGTAGGGTCAACTAATGAAAAACTGTTTTTT. Translation: CASSVGVGSTNEKLFF. The chain carries TRBV9 and TRBJ1-4; D is uncertain. V was shortened by 0 bases and J by 0 bases, with 9 bases between the two germline ends. CDR3 length: 16 residues. Germline CDR1 SGDLS, CDR2 YYNGEE.

This clonotype came up many times. This chain links TRBV9 with TRBJ2-7; no definite D call. Germline-derived CDR1 and CDR2 are SGDLS and YYNGEE. The germline V and J ends were trimmed by 0 bases and 5 bases, with 12 bases remaining between them. CDR3 size: 14 residues. The CDR3 nucleotides are TGTGCCAGCAGCGTAGACGGCCAGCTGGACGAGCAGTACTTC. It codes for CASSVDGQLDEQYF.

Ten or more counts support this clonotype. The gene calls are TRBV9 and TRBJ2-1; TRBD1 might be the D (5 bases). Trimming removed 0 bases at V and 4 bases at J, with 11 bases between. Per the germline V gene, CDR1 is SGDLS and CDR2 is YYNGEE. The CDR3 has 15 amino acids. This CDR3 reads CASSVEGLGYNEQFF. The CDR3 DNA reads TGTGCCAGCAGCGTAGAGGGGTTGGGTTACAATGAGCAGTTCTTC.

This clonotype was seen many times. The chain uses TRBV9 and TRBJ1-6; 9 bases agree with TRBD1. Germline V CDR1 and CDR2: SGDLS, YYNGEE. The CDR3 has 16 residues. The trim removed 3 bases at V and 9 bases at J, leaving 10 bases unmatched. The CDR3 coding sequence is TGTGCCAGCAGCGGACCTAAGGACAGGGGTCGTTCACCCCTCCACTTT. Residues: CASSGPKDRGRSPLHF.

This clonotype is categorized as medium-sized. The chain recombines TRBV9 with TRBJ2-3, with TRBD2 matching 9 bases. The germline CDR1 and CDR2 sequences are SGDLS and YYNGEE. The V gene end was trimmed by 0 bases and the J gene end by 6 bases; junction bases not matched to a gene: 14. This CDR3 is 18 amino acids long. CDR3 in DNA: TGTGCCAGCAGCGTAGCGGCTAGCGGGGACATTTTGGTGGATACGCAGTATTTT. This translates into CASSVAASGDILVDTQYF.

In this sample, this clonotype turned up many times. The V gene is TRBV9, the J gene TRBJ2-1; D perhaps matches TRBD2 (5 bases). Germline loops: CDR1 SGDLS, CDR2 YYNGEE. V was cut by 0 bases and J by 4 bases, with 11 bases left in between. The CDR3 runs to 15 residues. The CDR3 reads CASSVGTSDYNEQFF. CDR3 coding DNA: TGTGCCAGCAGCGTAGGGACTTCGGATTACAATGAGCAGTTCTTC. The full variable domain, its missing parts supplied by reference TRBV9 and TRBJ2-1, is DSGVTQTPKHLITATGQRVTLRCSPRSGDLSVYWYQQSLDQGLQFLIQYYNGEERAKGNILERFSAQQFPDLHSELNLSSLELGDSALYFCASSVGTSDYNEQFFGPGTRLTVL.

In its sample, this clonotype was seen many times. The V and J genes are TRBV9 and TRBJ2-3; 7 bases line up with TRBD2. CDR3 size: 17 residues. Germline V CDR1 and CDR2: SGDLS, YYNGEE. After removal of 0 bases from V and 6 bases from J, the junction contained 13 bases not matched to a gene. The CDR3 DNA reads TGTGCCAGCAGCGTAGCGACGGTCGGGGGGAGTTGGGATACGCAGTATTTT. This translates into CASSVATVGGSWDTQYF.

The sample holds many counts of this clonotype. The V and J genes are TRBV9 and TRBJ2-5; D may be TRBD2 (5 bases). From germline, CDR1 is SGDLS and CDR2 YYNGEE. The V end lost 0 bases, the J end lost 9 bases, and 9 bases lay between the germline ends. The CDR3 length is 12 residues. This CDR3 reads CASSVGSGAQYF. The DNA for the CDR3 is TGTGCCAGCAGCGTAGGGTCCGGGGCCCAGTACTTC.

The chain couples TRBV9 to TRBJ2-7, with D tentatively TRBD2 (6 bases). This CDR3 contains 13 residues. Germline CDR1 reads SGDLS; CDR2 reads YYNGEE. V was pared by 0 bases and J by 6 bases, with 10 bases between. CDR3 loop: CASSVEGLGEQYF. The CDR3 DNA is TGTGCCAGCAGCGTAGAGGGACTCGGCGAGCAGTACTTC. Filled out from reference TRBV9 and TRBJ2-7, the complete variable domain reads DSGVTQTPKHLITATGQRVTLRCSPRSGDLSVYWYQQSLDQGLQFLIQYYNGEERAKGNILERFSAQQFPDLHSELNLSSLELGDSALYFCASSVEGLGEQYFGPGTRLTVT.

This clonotype was seen many times. The V gene is TRBV9, the J gene TRBJ2-7, with 8 positions matching TRBD2. CDR1 SGDLS and CDR2 YYNGEE come from the germline V gene. The junction had 5 bases not matched to a gene; V was cut back by 4 bases and J by 5 bases. The CDR3 runs 13 residues. The CDR3 DNA reads as TGTGCCAGCAGCCCGGGACTAGGAGACGAGCAGTACTTC. This translates into CASSPGLGDEQYF.

This clonotype was seen a few times. The gene calls are TRBV10-1 and TRBJ2-5; no clear D gene. CDR1 and CDR2 (germline): WNHNN, SYGVQD (reference sequence). The V gene lost 3 bases and the J gene lost 6 bases, with 14 bases spanning the gap. The CDR3 sequence is 14 residues long. DNA of the CDR3: TGCGCCAGCAGTGATTACGCAGGCTGGCAGACCCAGTACTTC. Protein: CASSDYAGWQTQYF.

This clonotype occurred many times. The chain links TRBV9 to TRBJ1-1; D is ambiguous. With 0 bases removed from V and 7 bases from J, the gap between germline ends came to 10 bases. Germline CDR1 and CDR2: SGDLS and YYNGEE. The CDR3 extends over 13 amino acids. The CDR3 DNA follows: TGTGCCAGCAGCGTAGTCCCCGCAGGTGAAGCTTTCTTT. Its translation: CASSVVPAGEAFF.

In this sample, this clonotype is medium-sized. The chain links TRBV9 to TRBJ2-7; 7 bases are a match to TRBD2. This CDR3 has 14 amino acids. The germline gives CDR1 SGDLS, CDR2 YYNGEE. Trimming at V came to 3 bases and at J to 2 bases, leaving 5 bases not matched to a gene. The CDR3 protein is CASSARDYAYEQYF. The CDR3 DNA sequence: TGTGCCAGCAGCGCCCGGGACTATGCCTACGAGCAGTACTTC.

This clonotype was counted many times. The chain couples TRBV9 to TRBJ2-1, with 11 nucleotides matching TRBD2. Germline V CDR1 and CDR2: SGDLS, YYNGEE. The J segment lost 9 bases and the V segment lost 4 bases, leaving 6 bases of the junction unmatched. The CDR3 covers 14 residues. The CDR3 region has the DNA TGTGCCAGCAGCCTTAGCGGGGGGGCGGGTGAGCAGTTCTTC. Translating gives CASSLSGGAGEQFF.

At least ten counts were recorded for this clonotype. The rearrangement uses TRBV9 and TRBJ2-6, with D unclear. Germline V gene sequence: CDR1 SGDLS, CDR2 YYNGEE. The CDR3 is made up of 13 amino acids. V lost 4 bases and J lost 1, with 3 bases in between. CDR3 in amino acids: CASSQSGANVLTF. CDR3 bases: TGTGCCAGCAGCCAATCTGGGGCCAACGTCCTGACTTTC.

By proportion, this clonotype is medium-sized (0.01 to 0.1%). The J gene is TRBJ2-5, the V gene TRBV9; TRBD1 is a possible D gene (6 bases). Germline CDR1 and CDR2: SGDLS and YYNGEE. The CDR3 is 17 amino acids. The V gene lost 4 bases and the J gene lost 4 bases, with 23 bases spanning the gap. The CDR3 is CASSPTTARTDTETQYF. The CDR3 DNA reads as TGTGCCAGCAGCCCAACAACAGCCAGGACAGACACAGAGACCCAGTACTTC.

This clonotype was detected ten times or more. The rearrangement uses TRBV9 and TRBJ1-5; no definite D call. Looked up from germline, CDR1 is SGDLS and CDR2 is YYNGEE. The V end was cut by 4 bases, the J end by 0 bases, with 8 bases between. This CDR3 is 14 amino acids long. CDR3 sequence: CASSMTPSNQPQHF. The CDR3, as DNA: TGTGCCAGCAGCATGACACCTAGCAATCAGCCCCAGCATTTT.